This T cell receptor beta chain originates from a study of cytomegalovirus exposure and HLA in healthy donors. CDR1 and CDR2 from the germline V gene are SGHRS and YFSETQ. The CDR3 is 16 residues long. The junction had 3 bases not matched to a gene; V was cut back by 1 base and J by 3 bases. PCR involved 60 Vbeta and 13 Jbeta primers. The assay was immunoSEQ multiplex PCR, and TCRdb's table has in-frame clones only and misses some. Of about 120,000 clones in the sample, 65% to 90% were seen once. This chain links TRBV5-1 with TRBJ2-2, with 10 positions matching TRBD2. Sequenced: PBMCs. This receptor was taken from a woman aged 25 to 39 in good health and CMV-seronegative. The CDR3: CASSLRAGGYTGELFF. The CDR3 DNA reads as TGCGCCAGCAGCTTGCGAGCGGGAGGGTACACCGGGGAGCTGTTTTTT.